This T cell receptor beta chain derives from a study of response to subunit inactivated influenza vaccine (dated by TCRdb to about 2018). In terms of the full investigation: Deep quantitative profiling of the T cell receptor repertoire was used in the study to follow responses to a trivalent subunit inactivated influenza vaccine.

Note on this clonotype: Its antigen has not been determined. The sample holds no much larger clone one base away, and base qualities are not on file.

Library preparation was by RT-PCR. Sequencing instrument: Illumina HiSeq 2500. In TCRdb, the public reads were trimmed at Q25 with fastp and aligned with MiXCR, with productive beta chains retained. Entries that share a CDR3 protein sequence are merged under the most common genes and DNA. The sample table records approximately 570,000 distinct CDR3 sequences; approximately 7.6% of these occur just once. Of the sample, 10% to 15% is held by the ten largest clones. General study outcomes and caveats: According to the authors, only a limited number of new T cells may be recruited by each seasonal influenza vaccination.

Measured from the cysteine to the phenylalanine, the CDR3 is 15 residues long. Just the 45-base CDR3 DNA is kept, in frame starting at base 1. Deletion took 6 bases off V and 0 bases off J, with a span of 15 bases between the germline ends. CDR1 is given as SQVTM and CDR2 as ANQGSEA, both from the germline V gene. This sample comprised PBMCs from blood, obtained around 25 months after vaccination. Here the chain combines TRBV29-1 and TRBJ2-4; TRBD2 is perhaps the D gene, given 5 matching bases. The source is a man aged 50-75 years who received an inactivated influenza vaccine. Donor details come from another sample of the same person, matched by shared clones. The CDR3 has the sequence CSVSRTRGAKNIQYF. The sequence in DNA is TGCAGCGTCTCCCGAACACGGGGAGCCAAAAACATTCAGTACTTC.